The rows below give T cell receptor beta chains drawn from one sample of a study of T cells in Graves' hyperthyroidism and ophthalmopathy. TCRdb itself ran the multiplex PCR reads through MiXCR, one entry per CDR3 protein. The data show approximately 590,000 distinct CDR3 sequences, roughly 14% seen once. Sequencing was done on a sample of blood. These receptors originate from a woman aged 25 to 45 with Graves' hyperthyroidism. Both conserved end residues are part of each CDR3. Fields, in order: clone size, D gene, V gene, J gene, CDR3 DNA, CDR3 protein. A D gene is named only where the DNA matches it firmly. Where a row states a size, it is once, few, many or the class of an expanded clone; other rows omit it.

clone size: .; D gene: TRBD1; V gene: TRBV19; J gene: TRBJ2-7; CDR3 DNA: TGTGCCAGTAGTATCGGACAGGGGTGGGCCGAGCAGTACTTC; CDR3 protein: CASSIGQGWAEQYF
clone size: .; D gene: .; V gene: TRBV29-1; J gene: TRBJ2-3; CDR3 DNA: TGCAGCGTTTGCGGATCTAGCACAGATACGCAGTATTTT; CDR3 protein: CSVCGSSTDTQYF
clone size: many; D gene: .; V gene: TRBV15; J gene: TRBJ1-2; CDR3 DNA: TGTGCCACCAGCGGGACCAGGGGCAGGGAACTCCATGGCTACACCTTC; CDR3 protein: CATSGTRGRELHGYTF
clone size: .; D gene: .; V gene: TRBV20-1; J gene: TRBJ1-1; CDR3 DNA: TGCAGTGCCCGTCCATGGGGGAGTAGTGGTGTAACTGAAGCTTTCTTT; CDR3 protein: CSARPWGSSGVTEAFF
clone size: few; D gene: TRBD2; V gene: TRBV4-1; J gene: TRBJ2-1; CDR3 DNA: TGCGCCAGCAGCCAAGTTTGGCGGGAGGTTTATGAGCAGTTCTTC; CDR3 protein: CASSQVWREVYEQFF
clone size: many; D gene: .; V gene: TRBV12-3/TRBV12-4; J gene: TRBJ1-4; CDR3 DNA: TGTGCCAGCAGCCGCGACACCCGCGGTGAAAAACTGTTTTTT; CDR3 protein: CASSRDTRGEKLFF
clone size: .; D gene: .; V gene: TRBV19; J gene: TRBJ2-1; CDR3 DNA: TGTGCCAGTAGCGGGAGTAACTCCTACAATGAGCAGTTCTTC; CDR3 protein: CASSGSNSYNEQFF
clone size: many; D gene: TRBD2; V gene: TRBV28; J gene: TRBJ2-7; CDR3 DNA: TGTGCCAGCAGTTTAGGGGATCTAGCGGGAGCCTACGAGCAGTACTTC; CDR3 protein: CASSLGDLAGAYEQYF
clone size: many; D gene: .; V gene: TRBV7-9; J gene: TRBJ2-5; CDR3 DNA: TGTGCCAGCAGCACCCGATCGGCAGGCGGAGAGACCCAGTACTTC; CDR3 protein: CASSTRSAGGETQYF
clone size: many; D gene: .; V gene: TRBV28; J gene: TRBJ2-7; CDR3 DNA: TGTGCCAGCAGCCCGAGTGTTGGTGAGGGATCCTACGAGCAGTACTTC; CDR3 protein: CASSPSVGEGSYEQYF